This note documents a single T cell receptor beta chain sequence. Its antigen has not been determined. One base away there is no much larger clone; base qualities are not given. This record belongs to a study of response to subunit inactivated influenza vaccine (dated 2018 in TCRdb). Regarding the study in general: The study used deep quantitative T cell receptor repertoire profiling to track responses to a trivalent subunit inactivated influenza vaccine.

Libraries were prepared through RT-PCR. Sequencing took place on an Illumina HiSeq 2500. TCRdb ran its own pipeline on the public reads, namely fastp trimming at Q25 and MiXCR clone calling, and kept in-frame beta chains. Rows are combined by CDR3 protein, so each entry shows the most common genes and DNA. The sample records roughly 520,000 distinct CDR3 sequences, about 25% of which are singletons. The ten largest clones capture approximately 2% of the sample. CDR1 and CDR2 are read off the germline V gene as MDHEN and SYDVKM. Trimming costs V 4 bases and J 4 bases, and their ends lie 16 bases apart. Spanning cysteine to phenylalanine, the CDR3 consists of 15 amino acids. The sequence is cut down to CDR3 DNA, 45 bases in frame from base 1. What the work shows at the level of the full study, not this receptor alone: According to the authors, only a limited number of new T cells may be recruited by each seasonal influenza vaccination.

This TCR was recovered from a man aged 45 to 65 who received an inactivated influenza vaccine. Donor details come from another sample of the same person, matched by shared clones. Here the sequenced sample was CD4+ T cells sorted from PBMCs, taken 5 days after vaccination. The V and J segments used are TRBV28 and TRBJ2-5; matching of 5 bases hints at TRBD2 as the D gene. The DNA sequence is TGTGCCAGCAGTTGGGAGTTGAGAGGGAGAGAGACCCAGTACTTC. This is translated as CASSWELRGRETQYF.